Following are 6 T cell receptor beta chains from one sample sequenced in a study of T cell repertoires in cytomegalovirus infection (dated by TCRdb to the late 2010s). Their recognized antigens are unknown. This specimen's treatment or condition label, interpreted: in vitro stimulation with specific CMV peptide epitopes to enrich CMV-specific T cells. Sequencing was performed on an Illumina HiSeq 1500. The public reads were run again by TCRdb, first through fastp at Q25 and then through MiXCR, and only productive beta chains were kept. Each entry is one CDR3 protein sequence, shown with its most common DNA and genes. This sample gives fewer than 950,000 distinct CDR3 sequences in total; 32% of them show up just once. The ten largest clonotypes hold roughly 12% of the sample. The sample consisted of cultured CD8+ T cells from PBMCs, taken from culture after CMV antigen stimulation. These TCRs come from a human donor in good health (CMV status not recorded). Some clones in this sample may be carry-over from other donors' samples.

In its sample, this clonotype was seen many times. The CDR3 protein is CASSRSPGQPPSYNEQFF. CDR3 nucleotide sequence: TGCGCCAGCAGCCGCTCGCCGGGACAACCGCCCTCCTACAATGAGCAGTTCTTC. V and J are TRBV4-1 and TRBJ2-1; TRBD1 is a possible D gene (6 bases). Germline V CDR1 and CDR2: MGHRA, YSYEKL. The CDR3 runs to 18 residues. V was trimmed by 4 bases and J by 0 bases, leaving 19 bases between them.

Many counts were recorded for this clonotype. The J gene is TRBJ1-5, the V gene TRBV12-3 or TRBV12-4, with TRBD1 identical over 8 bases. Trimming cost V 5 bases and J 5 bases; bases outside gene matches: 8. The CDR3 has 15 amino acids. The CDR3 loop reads CASSPRTGRHQPQHF. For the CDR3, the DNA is TGTGCCAGCAGTCCCCGGACAGGGAGGCATCAGCCCCAGCATTTT.

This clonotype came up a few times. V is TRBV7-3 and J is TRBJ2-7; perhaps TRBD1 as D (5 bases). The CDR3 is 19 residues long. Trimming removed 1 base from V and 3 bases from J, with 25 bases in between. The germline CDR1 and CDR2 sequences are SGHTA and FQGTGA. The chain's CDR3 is CASSLNFDSVHLGRYEQYV. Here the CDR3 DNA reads TGTGCCAGCAGCTTAAATTTTGACAGCGTCCATCTTGGTCGCTACGAGCAGTACGTC.

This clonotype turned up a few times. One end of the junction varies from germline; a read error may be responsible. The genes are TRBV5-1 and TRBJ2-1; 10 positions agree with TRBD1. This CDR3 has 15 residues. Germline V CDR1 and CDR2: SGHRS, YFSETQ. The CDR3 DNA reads TGCGCCAGCAGTTTGGGGACAGGGGAGTACAATGAGCAGTTCTTC. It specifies CASSLGTGEYNEQFF. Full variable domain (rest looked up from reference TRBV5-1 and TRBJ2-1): KAGVTQTPRYLIKTRGQQVTLSCSPISGHRSVSWYQQTPGQGLQFLFEYFSETQRNKGNFPGRFSGRQFSNSRSEMNVSTLELGDSALYLCASSLGTGEYNEQFFGPGTRLTVL.

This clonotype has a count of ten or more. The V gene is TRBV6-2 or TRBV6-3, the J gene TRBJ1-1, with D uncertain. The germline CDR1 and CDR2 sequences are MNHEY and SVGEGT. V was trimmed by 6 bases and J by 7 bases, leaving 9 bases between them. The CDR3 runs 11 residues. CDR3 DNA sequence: TGTGCCAGCAGGCCCACGGTTGAAGCTTTCTTT. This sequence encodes CASRPTVEAFF.

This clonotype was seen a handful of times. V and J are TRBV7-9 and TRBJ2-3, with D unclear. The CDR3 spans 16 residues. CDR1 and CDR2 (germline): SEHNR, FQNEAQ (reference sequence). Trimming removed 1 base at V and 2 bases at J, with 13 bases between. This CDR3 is CASSLVFLTITDTQYF. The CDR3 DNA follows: TGTGCCAGCAGCTTAGTGTTTCTGACGATCACAGATACGCAGTATTTT.